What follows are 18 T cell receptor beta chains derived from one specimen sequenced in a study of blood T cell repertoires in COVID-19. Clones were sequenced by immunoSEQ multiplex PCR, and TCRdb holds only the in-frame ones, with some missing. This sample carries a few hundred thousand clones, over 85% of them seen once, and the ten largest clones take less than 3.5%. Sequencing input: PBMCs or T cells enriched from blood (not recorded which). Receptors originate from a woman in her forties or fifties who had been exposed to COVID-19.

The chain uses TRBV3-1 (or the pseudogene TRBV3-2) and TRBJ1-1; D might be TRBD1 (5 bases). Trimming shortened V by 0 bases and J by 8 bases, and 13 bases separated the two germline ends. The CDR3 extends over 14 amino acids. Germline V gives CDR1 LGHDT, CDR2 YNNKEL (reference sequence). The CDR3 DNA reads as TGTGCCAGCAGCCAAGATGGGCGGCGGACAGAAGCTTTCTTT. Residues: CASSQDGRRTEAFF.

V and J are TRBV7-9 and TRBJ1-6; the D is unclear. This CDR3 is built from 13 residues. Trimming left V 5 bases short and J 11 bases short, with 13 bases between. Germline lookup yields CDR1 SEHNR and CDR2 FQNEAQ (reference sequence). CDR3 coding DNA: TGTGCCAGCAGCCCAGCTGCCGGGACACCCCTCCACTTT. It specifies CASSPAAGTPLHF.

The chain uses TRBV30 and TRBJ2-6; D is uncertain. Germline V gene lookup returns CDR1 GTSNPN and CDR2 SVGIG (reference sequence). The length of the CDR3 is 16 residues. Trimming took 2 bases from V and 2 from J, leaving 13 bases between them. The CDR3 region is CAWSFRSVTGANVLTF. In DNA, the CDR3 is TGTGCCTGGAGTTTCCGATCAGTCACTGGGGCCAACGTCCTGACTTTC.

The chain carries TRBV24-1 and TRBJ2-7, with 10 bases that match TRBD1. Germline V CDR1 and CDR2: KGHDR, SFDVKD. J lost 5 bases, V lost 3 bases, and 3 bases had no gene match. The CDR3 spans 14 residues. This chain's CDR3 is CATSDPGQGNEQYF. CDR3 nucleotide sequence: TGTGCCACCAGTGATCCGGGACAGGGGAACGAGCAGTACTTC.

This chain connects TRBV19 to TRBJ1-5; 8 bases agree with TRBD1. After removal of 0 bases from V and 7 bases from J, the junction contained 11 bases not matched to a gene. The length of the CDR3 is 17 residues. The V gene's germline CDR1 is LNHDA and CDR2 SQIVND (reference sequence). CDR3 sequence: CASSIDPGQGRGQPQHF. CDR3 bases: TGTGCCAGTAGTATAGACCCAGGACAGGGTCGTGGACAGCCCCAGCATTTT.

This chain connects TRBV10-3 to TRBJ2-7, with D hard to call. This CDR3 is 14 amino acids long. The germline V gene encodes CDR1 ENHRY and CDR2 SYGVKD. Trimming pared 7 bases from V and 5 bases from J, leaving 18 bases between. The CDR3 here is CAITKLPLPDEQYF. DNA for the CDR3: TGTGCCATCACCAAACTCCCCCTCCCTGACGAGCAGTACTTC.

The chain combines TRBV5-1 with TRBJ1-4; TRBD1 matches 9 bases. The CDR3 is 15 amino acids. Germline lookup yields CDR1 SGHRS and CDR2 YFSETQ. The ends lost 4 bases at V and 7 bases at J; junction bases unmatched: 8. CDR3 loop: CASSELGQGSEKLFF. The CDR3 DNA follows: TGCGCCAGCAGCGAGCTCGGACAGGGGAGTGAAAAACTGTTTTTT.

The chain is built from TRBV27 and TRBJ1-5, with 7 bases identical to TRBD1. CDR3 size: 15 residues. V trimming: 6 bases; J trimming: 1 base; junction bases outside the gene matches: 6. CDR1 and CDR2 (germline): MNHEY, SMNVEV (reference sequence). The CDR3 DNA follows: TGTGCCAGCAGCATGGGACAGACCAGCAATCAGCCCCAGCATTTT. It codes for CASSMGQTSNQPQHF.

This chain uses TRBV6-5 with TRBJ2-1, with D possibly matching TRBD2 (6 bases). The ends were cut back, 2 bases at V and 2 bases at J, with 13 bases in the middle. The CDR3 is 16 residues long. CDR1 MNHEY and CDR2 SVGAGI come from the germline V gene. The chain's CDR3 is CASSYGQEGPYNEQFF. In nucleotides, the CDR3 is TGTGCCAGCAGTTACGGGCAGGAGGGGCCCTACAATGAGCAGTTCTTC.

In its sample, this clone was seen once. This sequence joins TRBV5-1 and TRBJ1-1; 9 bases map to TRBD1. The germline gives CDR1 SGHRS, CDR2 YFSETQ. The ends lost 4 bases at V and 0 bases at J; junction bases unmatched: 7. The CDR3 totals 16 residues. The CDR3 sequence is CASSPGQGNLNTEAFF. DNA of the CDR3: TGCGCCAGCAGCCCGGGACAGGGAAATTTGAACACTGAAGCTTTCTTT.

Written as DNA, the CDR3 is TGTGCCAGCAGCCAGGGTAACTATGGCTACACCTTC. Its protein product is CASSQGNYGYTF. The J gene is TRBJ1-2, the V gene TRBV6-5, with a possible D match to TRBD1 (5 bases). The CDR3 has 12 residues. The V end lost 6 bases, the J end lost 1 base, and 6 bases lay between the germline ends. Germline CDR1 is MNHEY and CDR2 is SVGAGI.

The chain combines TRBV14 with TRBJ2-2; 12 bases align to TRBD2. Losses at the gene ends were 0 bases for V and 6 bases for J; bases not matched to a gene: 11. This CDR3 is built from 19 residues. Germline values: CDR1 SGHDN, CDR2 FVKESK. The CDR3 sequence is CASSQERLAGGPGAGELFF. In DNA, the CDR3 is TGTGCCAGCAGCCAAGAGCGGCTAGCGGGGGGGCCAGGGGCCGGGGAGCTGTTTTTT.

CDR3 nucleotides: TGTGCCAGCAGCCGGACTAGCGGGGGGCAGGGAGATACGCAGTATTTT. As protein: CASSRTSGGQGDTQYF. This chain joins TRBV2 and TRBJ2-3; 14 bases fit TRBD2. Per germline, CDR1 SNHLY and CDR2 FYNNEI. The length of the CDR3 is 16 residues. The V gene end was trimmed by 6 bases and the J gene end by 5 bases; junction bases not matched to a gene: 7.

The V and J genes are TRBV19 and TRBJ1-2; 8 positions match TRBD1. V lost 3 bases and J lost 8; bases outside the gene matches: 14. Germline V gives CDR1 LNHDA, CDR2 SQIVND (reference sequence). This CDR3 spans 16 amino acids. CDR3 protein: CASSIPPDRVRRGYTF. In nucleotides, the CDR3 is TGTGCCAGTAGTATTCCTCCGGACAGGGTGCGGCGCGGCTACACCTTC.

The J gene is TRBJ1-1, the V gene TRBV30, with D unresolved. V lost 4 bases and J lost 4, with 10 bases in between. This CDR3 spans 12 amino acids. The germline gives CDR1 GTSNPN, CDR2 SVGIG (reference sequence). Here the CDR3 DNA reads TGTGCCTGGACCCGAGAGGTCACTGAAGCTTTCTTT. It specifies CAWTREVTEAFF. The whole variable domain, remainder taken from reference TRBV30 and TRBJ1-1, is SQTIHQWPATLVQPVGSPLSLECTVEGTSNPNLYWYRQAAGRGLQLLFYSVGIGQISSEVPQNLSASRPQDRQFILSSKKLLLSDSGFYLCAWTREVTEAFFGQGTRLTVV.

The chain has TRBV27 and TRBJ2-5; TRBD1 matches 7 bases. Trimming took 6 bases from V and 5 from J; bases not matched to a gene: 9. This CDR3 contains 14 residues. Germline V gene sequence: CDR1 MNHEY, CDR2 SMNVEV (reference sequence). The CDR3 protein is CASSTQGSWETQYF. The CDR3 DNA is TGTGCCAGCAGCACACAGGGGTCATGGGAGACCCAGTACTTC.

This CDR3 reads CASSLPSADTQYF. The CDR3 bases are TGTGCCAGCAGTCTTCCTAGCGCAGATACGCAGTATTTT. The chain couples TRBV12-3 or TRBV12-4 to TRBJ2-3, with D tentatively TRBD2 (6 bases). V shed 5 bases and J shed 4 bases, with 10 bases lying between them. CDR3 length equals 13 residues.

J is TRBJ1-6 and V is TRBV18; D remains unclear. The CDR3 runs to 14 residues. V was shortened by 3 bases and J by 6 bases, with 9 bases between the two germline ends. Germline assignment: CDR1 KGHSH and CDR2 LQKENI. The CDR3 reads CASSPGQTNSPLHF. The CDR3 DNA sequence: TGTGCCAGCTCACCTGGGCAGACTAATTCACCCCTCCACTTT.